The text below deals with one T cell receptor (beta chain). The data are from a study of control samples from healthy donors and cancer patients. The repertoire was sequenced with immunoSEQ multiplex PCR; TCRdb's copy has only in-frame clones and lacks some. In the table there are 95,000 to 150,000 clones, 87% of which are singletons. This CDR3 comprises 20 residues. Per the germline V gene, CDR1 is SGDLS and CDR2 is YYNGEE. V lost 0 bases, J lost 5 bases, and 13 bases stayed unmatched. The TCR sequence derives from a man aged 18 to 35 in good health. The rearrangement uses TRBV9 and TRBJ2-5; TRBD2 matches 16 bases. Sequenced material: blood. As DNA, the CDR3 is TGTGCCAGCAGCGTAGGATCCGGGACTAGCGGGAGGGCTATCTGGGAGACCCAGTACTTC. It translates to CASSVGSGTSGRAIWETQYF.